A selection of T cell receptor beta chains follows, all from one sample in a study of blood T cell repertoires in COVID-19. Sequencing used immunoSEQ multiplex PCR; TCRdb keeps in-frame clones, though not all of them. Of some 150,000 clones listed, over 75% were seen once; the top ten hold just under 3%. The sample taken for sequencing was PBMCs or T cells enriched from blood (not recorded which). The receptors stem from a woman between 50 and 59 years old who had recovered from COVID-19. Each CDR3 is given with its conserved first and last residue. A D gene is named only where the DNA matches it firmly. Rows may omit the clone size; those that give it use once, few, many or a size class.

>.|TRBV5-1|TRBJ1-4|.
CASSRDRIKLFF
TGCGCCAGCAGCCGCGACAGAATAAAACTGTTTTTT
>.|TRBV5-1|TRBJ2-2|few
CASSGRTNTGELFF
TGCGCCAGCAGCGGGCGAACGAACACCGGGGAGCTGTTTTTT
>TRBD1|TRBV5-6|TRBJ1-1|few
CASSTLTGTSGTEAFF
TGTGCCAGCAGCACCCTGACAGGGACAAGTGGCACTGAAGCTTTCTTT
>.|TRBV21-1|TRBJ1-5|many
CARRTVEDSNQPQHF
TGTGCCAGAAGGACAGTTGAGGATAGCAATCAGCCCCAGCATTTT
>.|TRBV27|TRBJ1-2|.
CASSHRDYGYTF
TGTGCCAGCAGCCACAGGGACTATGGCTACACCTTC
>.|TRBV7-6|TRBJ1-6|once
CASSARDTINSPLHF
TGTGCCAGCAGCGCCCGGGACACTATCAATTCACCCCTCCACTTT
>.|TRBV5-4|TRBJ1-3|.
CASSLEGVGTGNTIYF
TGTGCCAGCAGCTTGGAGGGGGTAGGGACTGGAAACACCATATATTTT
>.|TRBV18|TRBJ1-1|few
CASSPLADTEAFF
TGTGCCAGCTCACCGCTGGCAGACACTGAAGCTTTCTTT
>TRBD2|TRBV5-4|TRBJ2-7|.
CASSASGGRDEQYF
TGTGCCAGCAGCGCTAGCGGGGGGCGGGACGAGCAGTACTTC
>.|TRBV27|TRBJ2-7|.
CASSLGGYEQYF
TGTGCCAGCAGTTTAGGAGGCTACGAGCAGTACTTC
>TRBD1|TRBV10-3|TRBJ1-6|.
CAISESGQGDSPLHF
TGTGCCATCAGTGAGTCAGGACAGGGGGATTCACCCCTCCACTTT
>TRBD1|TRBV11-3|TRBJ1-1|.
CASTTGQWNTEAFF
TGTGCCAGCACCACGGGACAGTGGAACACTGAAGCTTTCTTT
>TRBD2|TRBV9|TRBJ2-5|.
CASGVTSGGQETQYF
TGTGCCAGCGGTGTGACTAGCGGGGGACAAGAGACCCAGTACTTC
>.|TRBV6-6|TRBJ2-1|once
CASSSTGETYNEQFF
TGTGCCAGCAGTTCGACAGGAGAAACCTACAATGAGCAGTTCTTC
>.|TRBV12-3/TRBV12-4|TRBJ1-1|.
CASGGRATEAFF
TGTGCCAGCGGGGGCCGCGCGACTGAAGCTTTCTTT
>TRBD1|TRBV25-1|TRBJ1-4|.
CASSEWDRGGEKLFF
TGTGCCAGCAGTGAATGGGACAGGGGAGGAGAAAAACTGTTTTTT
>.|TRBV11-3|TRBJ1-6|.
CASSLDWRQFYNSPLHF
TGTGCCAGCAGCTTAGATTGGCGGCAGTTTTATAATTCACCCCTCCACTTT
>TRBD1|TRBV30|TRBJ1-4|.
CAWSPAGTGYEKLFF
TGTGCCTGGAGTCCGGCCGGGACAGGGTATGAAAAACTGTTTTTT
>.|TRBV12-3/TRBV12-4|TRBJ1-1|.
CASSLRSFEEAFF
TGTGCCAGCAGTTTAAGAAGCTTCGAAGAAGCTTTCTTT
>.|TRBV24-1|TRBJ1-6|.
CATGGVPSSPLHF
TGTGCCACCGGAGGTGTACCATCTTCACCCCTCCACTTT
>TRBD1|TRBV28|TRBJ1-2|.
CASSLEIGTGREYGYTF
TGTGCCAGCAGTTTAGAGATAGGGACAGGGAGGGAGTATGGCTACACCTTC
>.|TRBV4-2|TRBJ2-5|.
CASGTQETQYF
TGTGCCAGCGGCACCCAAGAGACCCAGTACTTC
>.|TRBV2|TRBJ2-5|.
CASSEESRGETQYF
TGTGCCAGCAGTGAAGAGTCCCGCGGAGAGACCCAGTACTTC
>.|TRBV11-1|TRBJ1-3|.
CASSAQSGNTIYF
TGTGCCAGCAGCGCACAGTCTGGAAACACCATATATTTT
>.|TRBV5-8|TRBJ1-2|.
CASSWTQGIHYGYTF
TGTGCCAGCAGCTGGACCCAGGGAATCCACTATGGCTACACCTTC
>.|TRBV6-1|TRBJ2-2|once
CASSEWQNTGELFF
TGTGCCAGCAGTGAATGGCAGAACACCGGGGAGCTGTTTTTT
>TRBD2|TRBV18|TRBJ2-1|few
CASSPRTSGYSSYNEQFF
TGTGCCAGCTCACCTCGGACTAGCGGGTATAGCTCCTACAATGAGCAGTTCTTC
>TRBD1|TRBV2|TRBJ2-7|.
CASTLDRGPSYEQYF
TGTGCCAGCACTTTAGACAGGGGTCCCTCCTACGAGCAGTACTTC
>TRBD1|TRBV2|TRBJ2-7|.
CASKDRGPLFF
TGTGCCAGCAAAGACAGGGGTCCCCTCTTCTTC